This T cell receptor (beta chain) originates from a study of T cells after yellow fever vaccination. At the level of the study: SMART-Seq v4 Ultra Low Input prepared libraries from low-cell fractions. Whole-study findings and limits: CD4 and CD8 compartments shared a small share of clonotypes, likely from convergent recombination.

This clonotype was counted ten times or more. Antigen specificity is unknown. CDR3 size: 14 residues. V lost 9 bases and J lost 6, with 17 bases in between. Germline lookup yields CDR1 ENHRY and CDR2 SYGVKD. A universal primer site and UMIs were added as TCR cDNA was made by 5'RACE template switching. Via MiXCR, TCRdb re-called the 5' RACE reads, giving one row per CDR3 protein. The sample lists some 220,000 distinct CDR3 sequences; more than 3% were seen once. The sequence came from a man younger than 35 who received the YFV17D yellow fever vaccine. The chain recombines TRBV10-3 with TRBJ2-2, with a weak D call TRBD1 (6 bases). This sample comprised CD4+ T cells sorted from PBMCs, obtained 10 days after the yellow fever booster vaccination. The CDR3 nucleotides are TGTGCCATAGAAGAGAGAACAGGGTCCGGGGAGCTGTTTTTT. This translates into CAIEERTGSGELFF.